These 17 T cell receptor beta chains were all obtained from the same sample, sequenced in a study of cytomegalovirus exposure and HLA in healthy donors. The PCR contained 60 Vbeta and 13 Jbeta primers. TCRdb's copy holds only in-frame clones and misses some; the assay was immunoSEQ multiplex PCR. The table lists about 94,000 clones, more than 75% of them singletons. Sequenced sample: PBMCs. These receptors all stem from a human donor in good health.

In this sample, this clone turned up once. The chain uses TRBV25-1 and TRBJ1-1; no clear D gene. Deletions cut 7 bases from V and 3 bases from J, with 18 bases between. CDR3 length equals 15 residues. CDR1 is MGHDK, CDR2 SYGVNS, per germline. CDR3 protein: CASKERSRPHTEAFF. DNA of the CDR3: TGTGCCAGCAAGGAAAGATCTAGGCCTCACACTGAAGCTTTCTTT.

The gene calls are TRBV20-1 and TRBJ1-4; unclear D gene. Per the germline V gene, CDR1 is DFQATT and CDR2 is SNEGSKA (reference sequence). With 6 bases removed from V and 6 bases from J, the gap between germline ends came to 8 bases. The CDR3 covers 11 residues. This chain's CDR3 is CSARVDEKLFF. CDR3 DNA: TGCAGTGCCCGGGTCGATGAAAAACTGTTTTTT.

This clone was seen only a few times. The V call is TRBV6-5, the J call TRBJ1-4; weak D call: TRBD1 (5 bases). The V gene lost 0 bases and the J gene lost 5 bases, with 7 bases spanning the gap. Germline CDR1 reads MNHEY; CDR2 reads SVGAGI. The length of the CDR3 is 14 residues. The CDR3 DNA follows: TGTGCCAGCAGTTACTCGACAGCAAATGAAAAACTGTTTTTT. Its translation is CASSYSTANEKLFF.

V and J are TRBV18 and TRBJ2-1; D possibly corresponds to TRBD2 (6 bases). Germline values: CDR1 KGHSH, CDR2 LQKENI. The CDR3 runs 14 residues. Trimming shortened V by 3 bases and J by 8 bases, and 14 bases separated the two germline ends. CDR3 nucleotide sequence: TGTGCCAGCTCACCGGGACGGAGGGTGGATGAGCAGTTCTTC. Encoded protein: CASSPGRRVDEQFF.

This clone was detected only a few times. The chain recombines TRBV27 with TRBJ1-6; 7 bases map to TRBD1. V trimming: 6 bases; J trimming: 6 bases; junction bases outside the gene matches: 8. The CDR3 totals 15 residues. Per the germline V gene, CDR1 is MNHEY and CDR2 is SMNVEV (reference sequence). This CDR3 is CASSWTAGGNSPLHF. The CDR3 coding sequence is TGTGCCAGCAGCTGGACCGCAGGGGGTAATTCACCCCTCCACTTT.

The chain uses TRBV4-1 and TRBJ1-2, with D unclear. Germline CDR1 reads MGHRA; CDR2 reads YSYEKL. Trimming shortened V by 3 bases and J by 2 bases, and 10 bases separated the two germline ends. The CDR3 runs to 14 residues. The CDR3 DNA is TGCGCCAGCAGCCAGTCGGGAGGGAACTATGGCTACACCTTC. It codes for CASSQSGGNYGYTF.

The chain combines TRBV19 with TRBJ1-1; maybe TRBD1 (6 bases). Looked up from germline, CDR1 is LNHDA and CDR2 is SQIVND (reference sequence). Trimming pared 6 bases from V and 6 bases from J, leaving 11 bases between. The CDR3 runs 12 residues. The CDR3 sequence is CASRDRASEAFF. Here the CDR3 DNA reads TGTGCCAGTAGGGACAGAGCGTCTGAAGCTTTCTTT.

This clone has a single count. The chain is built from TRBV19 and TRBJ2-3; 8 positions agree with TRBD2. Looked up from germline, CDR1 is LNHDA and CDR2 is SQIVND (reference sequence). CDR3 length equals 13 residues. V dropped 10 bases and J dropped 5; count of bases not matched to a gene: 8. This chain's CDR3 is CATQREWVDTQYF. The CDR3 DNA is TGTGCCACCCAGCGGGAGTGGGTAGATACGCAGTATTTT.

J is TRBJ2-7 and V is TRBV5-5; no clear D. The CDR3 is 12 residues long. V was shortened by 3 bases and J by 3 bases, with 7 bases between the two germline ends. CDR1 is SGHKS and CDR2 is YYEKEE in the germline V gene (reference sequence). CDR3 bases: TGTGCCAGCAGCTCCCCTCTCTACGAGCAGTACTTC. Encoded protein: CASSSPLYEQYF. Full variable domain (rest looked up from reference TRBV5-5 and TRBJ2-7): DAGVTQSPTHLIKTRGQQVTLRCSPISGHKSVSWYQQVLGQGPQFIFQYYEKEERGRGNFPDRFSARQFPNYSSELNVNALLLGDSALYLCASSSPLYEQYFGPGTRLTVT.

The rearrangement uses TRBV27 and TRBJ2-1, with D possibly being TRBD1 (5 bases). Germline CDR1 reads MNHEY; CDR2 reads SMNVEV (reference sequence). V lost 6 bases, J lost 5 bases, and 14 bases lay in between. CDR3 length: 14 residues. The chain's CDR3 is CASSKGRVNNEQFF. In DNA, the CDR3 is TGTGCCAGCAGCAAGGGCAGGGTGAACAATGAGCAGTTCTTC.

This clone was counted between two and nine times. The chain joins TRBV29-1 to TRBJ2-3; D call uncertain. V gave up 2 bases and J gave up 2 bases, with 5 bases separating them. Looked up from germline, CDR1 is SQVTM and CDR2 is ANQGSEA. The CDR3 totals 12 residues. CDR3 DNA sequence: TGCAGCGTTGAACAGTCCACAGATACGCAGTATTTT. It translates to CSVEQSTDTQYF.

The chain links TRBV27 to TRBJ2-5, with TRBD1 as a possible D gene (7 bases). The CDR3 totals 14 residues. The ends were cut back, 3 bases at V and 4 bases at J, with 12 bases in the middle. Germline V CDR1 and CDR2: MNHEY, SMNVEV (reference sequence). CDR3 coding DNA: TGTGCCAGCAGTTTTGGAGGGGGCGCAGAGACCCAGTACTTC. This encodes CASSFGGGAETQYF.

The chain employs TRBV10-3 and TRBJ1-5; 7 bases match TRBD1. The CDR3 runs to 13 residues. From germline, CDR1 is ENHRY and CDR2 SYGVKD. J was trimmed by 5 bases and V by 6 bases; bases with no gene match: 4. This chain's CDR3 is CAIRGTGDQPQHF. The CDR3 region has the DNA TGTGCCATCAGAGGAACAGGGGATCAGCCCCAGCATTTT.

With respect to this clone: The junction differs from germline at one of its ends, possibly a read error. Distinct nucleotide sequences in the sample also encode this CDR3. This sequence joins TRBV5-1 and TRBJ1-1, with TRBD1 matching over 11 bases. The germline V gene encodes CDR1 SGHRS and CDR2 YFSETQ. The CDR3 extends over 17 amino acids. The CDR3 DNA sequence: TGCGCCAGCAGCACCCGGGACAGGGGGGCTATGAACACTGAAGCCTTCTTT. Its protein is CASSTRDRGAMNTEAFF.

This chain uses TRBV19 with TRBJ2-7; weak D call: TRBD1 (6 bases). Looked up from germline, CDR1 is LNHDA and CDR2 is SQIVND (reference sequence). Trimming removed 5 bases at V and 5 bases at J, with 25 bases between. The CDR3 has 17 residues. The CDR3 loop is CASSPRPSLQGWNEQYF. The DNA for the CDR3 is TGTGCCAGTAGTCCTCGACCGAGCTTACAGGGTTGGAACGAGCAGTACTTC.

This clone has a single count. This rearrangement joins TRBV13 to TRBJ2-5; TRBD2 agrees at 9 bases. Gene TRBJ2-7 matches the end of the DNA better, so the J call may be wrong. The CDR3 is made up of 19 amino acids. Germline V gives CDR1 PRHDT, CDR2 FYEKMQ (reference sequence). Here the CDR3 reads CASSLYGRKAGGRVYEQYF. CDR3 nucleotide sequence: TGTGCCAGCAGCTTATACGGGCGGAAGGCGGGAGGGCGTGTATACGAGCAGTACTTC.

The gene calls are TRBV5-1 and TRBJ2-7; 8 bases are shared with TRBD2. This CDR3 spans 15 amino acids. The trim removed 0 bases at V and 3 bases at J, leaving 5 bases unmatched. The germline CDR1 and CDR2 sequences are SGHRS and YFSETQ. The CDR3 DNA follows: TGCGCCAGCAGCTTGGAAGCGGGAGCCCACTACGAGCAGTACTTC. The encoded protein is CASSLEAGAHYEQYF.